This TCR beta chain emerged from a study of T-cell memory formation after mild COVID-19. Trimming removed 0 bases at V and 5 bases at J, with 16 bases between. The CDR3 extends over 16 amino acids. Germline V gene sequence: CDR1 MGHRA, CDR2 YSYEKL. A single record per CDR3 protein comes from TCRdb applying MiXCR to the 5' RACE reads. The repertoire includes roughly 300,000 distinct CDR3 sequences, roughly 15% of them detected once, and about a fifth sits in the top ten. Source material: PBMCs or a T cell subset sorted from them (not recorded which). This TCR was recovered from a man between 18 and 29 years old who had mild COVID-19 (a few samples of this study predate the infection). Cell type and time point are not known. V usage is TRBV4-1 and J usage is TRBJ1-2; D may be TRBD1 (6 bases). The CDR3 sequence: CASSQDRPGVAYGYTF. The CDR3 DNA reads TGCGCCAGCAGCCAAGATAGGCCAGGGGTTGCGTATGGCTACACCTTC.